The entry below describes one T cell receptor (beta chain). As yet, its antigen is unknown. The sample is drawn from a study of cytomegalovirus exposure and HLA in healthy donors. Study results and caveats: In a later analysis, TCR beta V- and J-gene trimming was associated with a missense DCLRE1C variant.

13 Jbeta primers and 60 Vbeta primers were used for the PCR. Sequencing used immunoSEQ multiplex PCR; TCRdb keeps in-frame clones, though not all of them. Of fewer than 150,000 clones in the sample, less than 85% were seen once. Sample: PBMCs. This receptor was taken from a man aged 35 to 55 in good health and CMV-seropositive.

The CDR3 nucleotides read TGCAGCGTTGAACGAGGCAACTATGGCTACACCTTC. Residues: CSVERGNYGYTF. The V and J genes are TRBV29-1 and TRBJ1-2; D uncertain. The CDR3 consists of 12 residues. V was pared by 2 bases and J by 2 bases, with 6 bases between. Per the germline V gene, CDR1 is SQVTM and CDR2 is ANQGSEA. The full variable domain, completed using reference TRBV29-1 and TRBJ1-2, is SAVISQKPSRDICQRGTSLTIQCQVDSQVTMMFWYRQQPGQSLTLIATANQGSEATYESGFVIDKFPISRPNLTFSTLTVSNMSPEDSSIYLCSVERGNYGYTFGSGTRLTVV.